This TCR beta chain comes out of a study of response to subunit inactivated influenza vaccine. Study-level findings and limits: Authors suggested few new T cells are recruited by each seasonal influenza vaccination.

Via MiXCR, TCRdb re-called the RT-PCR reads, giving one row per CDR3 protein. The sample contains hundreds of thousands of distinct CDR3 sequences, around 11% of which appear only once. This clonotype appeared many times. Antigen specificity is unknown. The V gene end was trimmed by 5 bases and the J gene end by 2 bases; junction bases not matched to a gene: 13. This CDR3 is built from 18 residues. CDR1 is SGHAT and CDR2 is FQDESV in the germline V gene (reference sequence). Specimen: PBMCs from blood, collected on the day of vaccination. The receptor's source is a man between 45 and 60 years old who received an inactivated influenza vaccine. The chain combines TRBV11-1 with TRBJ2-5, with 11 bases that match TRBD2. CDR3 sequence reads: CASSAPLRLAGLQETQYF. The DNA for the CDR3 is TGTGCCAGCAGCGCGCCCCTCCGACTAGCGGGGTTACAAGAGACCCAGTACTTC.